The clone carrying this T cell receptor beta chain was seen many times. A UMI-containing oligonucleotide was joined by 3' ligation to the TCR cDNA template. Adult healthy volunteers gave 2.5 ml peripheral blood for whole-blood RNA. These data belong to a study of naive and memory T cell subsets. Germline V CDR1 and CDR2: LGHDT, YNNKEL (reference sequence). The junction had 7 bases not matched to a gene; V was cut back by 3 bases and J by 5 bases. The CDR3 covers 15 residues. Amplification of ligated cDNA took four PCR rounds with SP2 and nested alpha and beta constant primers. Reverse transcription of blood and skin TCR RNA was primed at alpha and beta constant regions. TCRdb called the 5' RACE reads again in MiXCR, with one record for every CDR3 protein. Of 45,000 to 55,000 distinct CDR3 sequences in the sample, 4.7% were seen once.

The sequence was collected from a female donor in good health. The genes are TRBV3-1 and TRBJ1-2; 9 nucleotides match TRBD1. The CDR3 sequence: CASSQYTGGAYGYTF. As DNA, the CDR3 is TGTGCCAGCAGCCAGTATACAGGGGGCGCTTATGGCTACACCTTC.